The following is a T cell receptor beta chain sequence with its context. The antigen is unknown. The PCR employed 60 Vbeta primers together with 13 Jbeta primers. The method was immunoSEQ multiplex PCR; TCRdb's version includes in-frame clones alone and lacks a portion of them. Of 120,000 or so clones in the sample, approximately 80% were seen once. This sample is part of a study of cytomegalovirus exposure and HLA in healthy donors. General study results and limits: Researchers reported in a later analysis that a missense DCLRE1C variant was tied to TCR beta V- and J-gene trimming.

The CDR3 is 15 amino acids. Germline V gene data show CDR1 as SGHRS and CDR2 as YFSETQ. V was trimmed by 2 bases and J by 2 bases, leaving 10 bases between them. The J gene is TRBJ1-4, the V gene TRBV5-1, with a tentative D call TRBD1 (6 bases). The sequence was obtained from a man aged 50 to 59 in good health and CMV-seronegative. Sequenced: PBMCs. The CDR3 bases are TGCGCCAGCAGCTTAGGGGGGGGGACTAATGAAAAACTGTTTTTT. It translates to CASSLGGGTNEKLFF.